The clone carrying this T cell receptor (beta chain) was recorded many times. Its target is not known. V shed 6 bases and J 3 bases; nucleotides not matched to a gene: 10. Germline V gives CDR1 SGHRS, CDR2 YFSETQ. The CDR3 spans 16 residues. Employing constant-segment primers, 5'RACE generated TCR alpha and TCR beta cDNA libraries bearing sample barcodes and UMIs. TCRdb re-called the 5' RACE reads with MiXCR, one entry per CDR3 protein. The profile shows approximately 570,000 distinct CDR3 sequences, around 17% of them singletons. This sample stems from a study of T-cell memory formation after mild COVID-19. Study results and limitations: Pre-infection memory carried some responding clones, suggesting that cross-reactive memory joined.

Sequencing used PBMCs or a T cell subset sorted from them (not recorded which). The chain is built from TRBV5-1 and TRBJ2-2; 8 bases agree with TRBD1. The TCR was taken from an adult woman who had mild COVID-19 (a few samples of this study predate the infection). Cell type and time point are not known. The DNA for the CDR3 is TGCGCCAGCATGTCAGGGGGCGCGGGTTACACCGGGGAGCTGTTTTTT. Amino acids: CASMSGGAGYTGELFF.